This is a list of T cell receptor beta chains from one sample in a study of blood T cell repertoires in COVID-19. Here immunoSEQ multiplex PCR was the method, and the copy in TCRdb shows in-frame clones only, minus some. Of fewer than 400,000 clones in the sample, around four fifths were seen once. The sample comprised peripheral blood. Source of these receptors: a man aged 25 to 40 with active or convalescent COVID-19. Each CDR3 is given with its conserved first and last residue. Each record gives: D gene, J gene, V gene, clone size, CDR3 DNA, CDR3 protein. D genes are given only for firm matches. Size values are once, few and many counts, or a class for expanded clones, and some rows have none.

d_call: TRBD2
j_call: TRBJ2-3
v_call: TRBV7-3
clone_size: -
cdr3_nt: TGTGCCAGCAGCACGACTAGCGGGAGCACAGATACGCAGTATTTT
cdr3_aa: CASSTTSGSTDTQYF

d_call: -
j_call: TRBJ1-4
v_call: TRBV28
clone_size: -
cdr3_nt: TGTGCCAGCAGTCCAGGGGTAACTAATGAAAAACTGTTTTTT
cdr3_aa: CASSPGVTNEKLFF

d_call: -
j_call: TRBJ2-2
v_call: TRBV19
clone_size: -
cdr3_nt: TGTGCCAGTAGTATAGGCGGGGGCCGCACCGGGGAGCTGTTTTTT
cdr3_aa: CASSIGGGRTGELFF

d_call: TRBD1
j_call: TRBJ2-1
v_call: TRBV2
clone_size: -
cdr3_nt: TGTGCCACCCCCCGGACAGGAGAGTACAATGAGCAGTTCTTC
cdr3_aa: CATPRTGEYNEQFF

d_call: TRBD1
j_call: TRBJ1-1
v_call: TRBV18
clone_size: -
cdr3_nt: TGTGCCAGCTCACCAAGTTCAGGGGGCGCAGGTACTGAAGCTTTCTTT
cdr3_aa: CASSPSSGGAGTEAFF

d_call: TRBD2
j_call: TRBJ2-2
v_call: TRBV4-2
clone_size: -
cdr3_nt: TGTGCCAGCAGCCATACGGGACTAGAAGCCGGGGAGCTGTTTTTT
cdr3_aa: CASSHTGLEAGELFF

d_call: -
j_call: TRBJ1-6
v_call: TRBV14
clone_size: -
cdr3_nt: TGTGCCAGCAGCCACACGGGCGGGGGTAGTAATTCACCCCTCCACTTT
cdr3_aa: CASSHTGGGSNSPLHF

d_call: -
j_call: TRBJ2-2
v_call: TRBV5-6
clone_size: once
cdr3_nt: TGTGCCAGCAGCTTGGCTAGGGGAGGACCAACCGGGGAGCTGTTTTTT
cdr3_aa: CASSLARGGPTGELFF

d_call: -
j_call: TRBJ2-7
v_call: TRBV6-2/TRBV6-3
clone_size: -
cdr3_nt: TGTGCCAGCAGTCCCACCACGGTCCACGAGCAGTACTTC
cdr3_aa: CASSPTTVHEQYF

d_call: TRBD2
j_call: TRBJ2-7
v_call: TRBV7-2
clone_size: -
cdr3_nt: TGTGCCAGCAGCTTAAGCTCGGGAGGGGGCGAGCAGTACTTC
cdr3_aa: CASSLSSGGGEQYF

d_call: TRBD1
j_call: TRBJ1-2
v_call: TRBV6-5
clone_size: -
cdr3_nt: TGTGCCAGCAGTCCCCAATGGGACAGGGGTGGCTACACCTTC
cdr3_aa: CASSPQWDRGGYTF

d_call: TRBD1
j_call: TRBJ1-6
v_call: TRBV5-5
clone_size: many
cdr3_nt: TGTGCCAGCAGCCCGGGACAGGGTCTCTCCTATAATTCACCCCTCCACTTT
cdr3_aa: CASSPGQGLSYNSPLHF

d_call: -
j_call: TRBJ1-2
v_call: TRBV30
clone_size: -
cdr3_nt: TGTGCCTGGAGTACGACAGGCTATGGCTACACCTTC
cdr3_aa: CAWSTTGYGYTF

d_call: -
j_call: TRBJ2-5
v_call: TRBV21-1
clone_size: -
cdr3_nt: TGTGCCAGCAGCATGCCAGGGGGCCGGGAGACCCAGTACTTC
cdr3_aa: CASSMPGGRETQYF

d_call: TRBD2
j_call: TRBJ2-2
v_call: TRBV7-9
clone_size: few
cdr3_nt: TGTGCCAGCAGCTTGGCCGGGACTACGAACACCGGGGAGCTGTTTTTT
cdr3_aa: CASSLAGTTNTGELFF

d_call: TRBD2
j_call: TRBJ2-7
v_call: TRBV4-1
clone_size: -
cdr3_nt: TGCGCCAGCAGCCAAGATCGGTGGGAGGGTAGGTACGAGCAGTACTTC
cdr3_aa: CASSQDRWEGRYEQYF

d_call: -
j_call: TRBJ2-7
v_call: TRBV4-3
clone_size: -
cdr3_nt: TGCGCCAGCAGCCAAGGTCAAGGGACTTACGAGCAGTACTTC
cdr3_aa: CASSQGQGTYEQYF

d_call: TRBD2
j_call: TRBJ2-5
v_call: TRBV9
clone_size: -
cdr3_nt: TGTGCCAGCAGCGTAGGAGCGGGGGGCGGAATGGAGACCCAGTACTTC
cdr3_aa: CASSVGAGGGMETQYF

d_call: -
j_call: TRBJ2-7
v_call: TRBV2
clone_size: -
cdr3_nt: TGTGCCAGCAGTGAAGTTGTACAGGGAATAGGCGAGCAGTACTTC
cdr3_aa: CASSEVVQGIGEQYF

d_call: TRBD2
j_call: TRBJ2-7
v_call: TRBV6-2/TRBV6-3
clone_size: -
cdr3_nt: TGTGCCAGCAGTTACCCCGTGGGTAGCGGGAAGTACGAGCAGTACTTC
cdr3_aa: CASSYPVGSGKYEQYF

d_call: TRBD1
j_call: TRBJ2-3
v_call: TRBV5-1
clone_size: -
cdr3_nt: TGCGCCAGCAGCTTGGTGGGACAGGGGGCAGATACGCAGTATTTT
cdr3_aa: CASSLVGQGADTQYF

d_call: -
j_call: TRBJ1-1
v_call: TRBV6-2/TRBV6-3
clone_size: -
cdr3_nt: TGTGCCAGCAGTTACGTCCTTACAGGCATGAACACTGAAGCTTTCTTT
cdr3_aa: CASSYVLTGMNTEAFF

d_call: -
j_call: TRBJ2-7
v_call: TRBV9
clone_size: -
cdr3_nt: TGTGCCAGCAGCGGCCCCCGGGGCTCCTACGAGCAGTACTTC
cdr3_aa: CASSGPRGSYEQYF

d_call: -
j_call: TRBJ1-3
v_call: TRBV5-4
clone_size: -
cdr3_nt: TGTGCCAGCAGCTTGGGAACGGGGGGAAACACCATATATTTT
cdr3_aa: CASSLGTGGNTIYF

d_call: -
j_call: TRBJ2-6
v_call: TRBV11-3
clone_size: -
cdr3_nt: TGTGCCAGCAGCTTTCCCGCACACGTCTCTGGGGCCAACGTCCTGACTTTC
cdr3_aa: CASSFPAHVSGANVLTF

d_call: TRBD1
j_call: TRBJ2-7
v_call: TRBV27
clone_size: -
cdr3_nt: TGTGCCAGCAGGCGACAGGGGCAGCCCTACGAGCAGTACTTC
cdr3_aa: CASRRQGQPYEQYF